This T cell receptor (beta chain) was documented in a study of blood T cell repertoires in COVID-19. Some clones are missing from TCRdb's copy, which holds only in-frame ones; the method was immunoSEQ multiplex PCR. The table records some 96,000 clones, 90% of them present only once. The CDR3 is 18 residues long. Trimming took 6 bases from V and 6 from J; bases not matched to a gene: 18. CDR1 LNHDA and CDR2 SQIVND come from the germline V gene (reference sequence). The clonotype originates from a man in his sixties with acute or convalescent COVID-19. Material for sequencing was peripheral blood. J is TRBJ2-1 and V is TRBV19, with TRBD2 identical over 9 bases. The DNA of the CDR3 is TGTGCCAGTAGCTCCGGGACTAGCCTATCGACAACGAGCAATGAGCAGTTCTTC. Protein: CASSSGTSLSTTSNEQFF.